The 10 T cell receptor beta chains given below trace back to one sample, sequenced in a study of STAT5B mutations in CD4+ large granular lymphocyte leukemia. Method: immunoSEQ multiplex PCR; TCRdb's copy keeps in-frame clones and lacks some. This table holds roughly 30,000 clones, about 70% found once. The source material was CD4+ T cells from blood buffy coats. All receptors derive from a human donor in good health.

The V and J genes are TRBV5-1 and TRBJ2-7; 7 nucleotides agree with TRBD1. In germline, CDR1 is SGHRS, CDR2 YFSETQ. This CDR3 spans 14 amino acids. V was pared by 4 bases and J by 2 bases, with 6 bases of the junction left unmatched. CDR3 residues: CASSVTGEPYEQYF. DNA for the CDR3: TGCGCCAGCAGCGTAACAGGGGAGCCCTACGAGCAGTACTTC.

This sequence joins TRBV29-1 and TRBJ1-2, with D possibly matching TRBD1 (5 bases). V lost 4 bases to trimming and J lost 2 bases, with 11 bases between them. CDR1 is SQVTM and CDR2 is ANQGSEA in the germline V gene. This CDR3 region has 13 residues. The CDR3 is CSVVRAGNYGYTF. CDR3 nucleotides: TGCAGCGTTGTAAGGGCAGGGAACTATGGCTACACCTTC.

This chain uses TRBV7-6 with TRBJ1-1; possible D gene TRBD1, 6 bases. Germline CDR1 reads SGHVS; CDR2 reads FNYEAQ. The CDR3 runs 15 residues. V dropped 3 bases and J dropped 4 bases, with 15 bases sitting between them. As DNA, the CDR3 is TGTGCCAGCAGCTTGGCCGAGGGGGTTAGCACTGAAGCTTTCTTT. Its translation is CASSLAEGVSTEAFF.

The rearrangement joins TRBV2 to TRBJ2-2; D may correspond to TRBD1 or TRBD2 (6 bases each). Germline V gene sequence: CDR1 SNHLY, CDR2 FYNNEI. This CDR3 has 15 residues. V lost 7 bases and J lost 3, with 15 bases in between. The CDR3: CASNWVGGDTGELFF. The CDR3 nucleotides are TGTGCCAGCAATTGGGTCGGGGGCGACACCGGGGAGCTGTTTTTT.

This chain joins TRBV5-8 and TRBJ2-7; 8 bases match TRBD1. The J segment lost 3 bases and the V segment lost 4 bases, leaving 6 bases of the junction unmatched. The CDR3 sequence is 14 residues long. Germline V gene sequence: CDR1 SGHTS, CDR2 YDEGEE. The CDR3 here is CASSLGQGLYEQYF. CDR3 nucleotides: TGTGCCAGCAGCCTAGGACAGGGCCTCTACGAGCAGTACTTC. Based on the CDR3 plus reference TRBV5-8 and TRBJ2-7, the full variable domain is EAGVTQSPTHLIKTRGQQATLRCSPISGHTSVYWYQQALGLGLQFLLWYDEGEERNRGNFPPRFSGRQFPNYSSELNVNALELEDSALYLCASSLGQGLYEQYFGPGTRLTVT.

The genes are TRBV5-1 and TRBJ1-3; no reliable D call. V was trimmed by 4 bases and J by 0 bases, leaving 8 bases between them. The CDR3 length is 14 residues. CDR1 is SGHRS, CDR2 YFSETQ, per germline. The CDR3 protein is CASSRDNSGNTIYF. Written as DNA, the CDR3 is TGCGCCAGCAGCCGCGACAACTCTGGAAACACCATATATTTT.

The table lists this clone with a few counts. V usage is TRBV6-1 and J usage is TRBJ2-5, with a weak D call TRBD2 (5 bases). The V end was cut by 2 bases, the J end by 1 base, with 14 bases between. Germline V gene sequence: CDR1 MNHNS, CDR2 SASEGT. This CDR3 region has 16 residues. In DNA, the CDR3 is TGTGCCAGCAGTGAATCTAGCCCACTCGCCCAAGAGACCCAGTACTTC. Its protein is CASSESSPLAQETQYF.

V gene TRBV11-3 combines with J gene TRBJ2-1, with TRBD1 identical over 8 bases. The trim removed 0 bases at V and 6 bases at J, leaving 7 bases unmatched. CDR1 SGHNT and CDR2 YENEEA come from the germline V gene. The CDR3 has 16 amino acids. The CDR3 sequence: CASSLDGQGASNEQFF. The DNA for the CDR3 is TGTGCCAGCAGCTTAGATGGGCAGGGGGCGAGCAATGAGCAGTTCTTC.

The chain uses TRBV7-2 and TRBJ1-1, with a possible D match to TRBD1 (5 bases). The V end lost 5 bases, the J end lost 6 bases, and 19 bases lay between the germline ends. CDR1 SGHTA and CDR2 FQGNSA come from the germline V gene. This CDR3 spans 15 amino acids. The CDR3 nucleotides read TGTGCCAGCAGCCGACCTCATGGGACCGACCCTGAAGCTTTCTTT. Encoded protein: CASSRPHGTDPEAFF.

The gene calls are TRBV4-1 and TRBJ2-7; D possibly matches TRBD1 or TRBD2 (5 bases each). Germline loops: CDR1 MGHRA, CDR2 YSYEKL. V was trimmed by 6 bases and J by 5 bases, leaving 17 bases between them. The CDR3 has 14 amino acids. CDR3: CASRGVRGFHEQYF. As DNA, the CDR3 is TGCGCCAGCAGGGGGGTGAGGGGATTCCACGAGCAGTACTTC.